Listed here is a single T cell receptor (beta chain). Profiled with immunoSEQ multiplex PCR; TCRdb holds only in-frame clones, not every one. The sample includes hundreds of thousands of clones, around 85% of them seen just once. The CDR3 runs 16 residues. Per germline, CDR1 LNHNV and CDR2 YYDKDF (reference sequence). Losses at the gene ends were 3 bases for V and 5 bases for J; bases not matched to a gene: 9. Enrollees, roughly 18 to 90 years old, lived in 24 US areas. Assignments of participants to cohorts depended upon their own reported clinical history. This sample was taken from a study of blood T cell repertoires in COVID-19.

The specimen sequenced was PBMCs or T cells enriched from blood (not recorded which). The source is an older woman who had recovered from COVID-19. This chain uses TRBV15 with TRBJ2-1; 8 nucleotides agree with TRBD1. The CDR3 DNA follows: TGTGCCACCAGCAGGCGAAGGACAGGGCAGAACAATGAGCAGTTCTTC. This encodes CATSRRRTGQNNEQFF.